This T cell receptor beta chain was identified in a study of cytomegalovirus exposure and HLA in healthy donors. Study-wide results and limits: According to an earlier analysis, most TCR beta V segments yielded productive rearrangements about 90% or about 30% of the time.

Per germline, CDR1 MNHEY and CDR2 SVGAGI. The V and J ends lost 5 bases and 5 bases respectively, with 12 bases between them. The CDR3 has 13 amino acids. With 60 Vbeta and 13 Jbeta primers, the PCR was carried out. Clones were sequenced by immunoSEQ multiplex PCR, and TCRdb holds only the in-frame ones, with some missing. The sample holds roughly 150,000 clones, around 83% seen once. Points on this clone: What it recognizes is unknown.

The sequencing input was PBMCs. V is TRBV6-5 and J is TRBJ1-1; D is unclear. The receptor was derived from a male donor in good health and CMV-seropositive. CDR3 in amino acids: CASSTMTETEAFF. CDR3 in DNA: TGTGCCAGCAGTACCATGACGGAGACTGAAGCTTTCTTT.